Following are 13 T cell receptor beta chains from one sample sequenced in a study of T cells in Graves' hyperthyroidism and ophthalmopathy. Amplification of TCR beta CDR3 regions was performed using RNA transcripts as template. First-round RT-PCR with HTBI primers amplified the TCR CDR3 region. TCRdb reprocessed the multiplex PCR reads via MiXCR and lists one record per CDR3 protein. The sample has 300,000 or so distinct CDR3 sequences; about 21% are singletons. The sample was blood. The receptors shown here come from a woman aged 45-59 years with Graves' hyperthyroidism.

This clonotype was seen at least ten times. The CDR3 loop reads CASSYSGSGGETQYF. The CDR3 DNA reads TGTGCCAGCAGTTACTCGGGGAGTGGGGGAGAGACCCAGTACTTC. The gene calls are TRBV6-2 or TRBV6-3 and TRBJ2-5; the D call may be TRBD1 or TRBD2 (5 bases each). CDR1 and CDR2 from the germline V gene are MNHEY and SVGEGT. V lost 0 bases and J 4 bases, leaving 12 bases between the germline ends. This CDR3 spans 15 amino acids.

This clonotype was seen a handful of times. V is TRBV2 and J is TRBJ1-6; D gene unclear. The CDR3 is 17 amino acids. Deletions cut 8 bases from V and 0 bases from J, with 17 bases between. Germline V CDR1 and CDR2: SNHLY, FYNNEI. The DNA for the CDR3 is TGTGCCAGCCAGCAGGAGACCGTTAGCTCCTATAATTCACCCCTCCACTTT. Translation: CASQQETVSSYNSPLHF.

As for this clonotype: A read error is possible here, since a much larger clone lies one base away. This chain connects TRBV2 to TRBJ1-1; D not certain. The CDR3 runs to 12 residues. CDR1 is SNHLY and CDR2 is FYNNEI in the germline V gene. For the CDR3, the DNA is TGTACCAGCAGTGCCGAGAACACTGAAGCTTTCTTT. Translating it yields CTSSAENTEAFF.

This clonotype has more than one count but fewer than ten. The CDR3 DNA sequence: TGCAGTGCTCTGGCAGCAAGCTCCTACAATGAGCAGTTCTTC. It encodes CSALAASSYNEQFF. The genes are TRBV20-1 and TRBJ2-1; D is ambiguous. Looked up from germline, CDR1 is DFQATT and CDR2 is SNEGSKA (reference sequence). V shed 5 bases and J shed 0 bases, with 11 bases lying between them. This CDR3 comprises 14 residues.

The chain is built from TRBV20-1 and TRBJ1-3; tentatively, D is TRBD1 (5 bases). Per the germline V gene, CDR1 is DFQATT and CDR2 is SNEGSKA (reference sequence). Trimming stripped 3 bases from V and 0 bases from J, with 12 bases between. This CDR3 is 15 amino acids long. CDR3 amino acids: CSASPDSYSGNTIYF. The CDR3 nucleotides are TGCAGTGCTAGCCCCGACAGTTACTCTGGAAACACCATATATTTT.

V and J are TRBV19 and TRBJ2-1; 12 positions match TRBD2. CDR3 size: 16 residues. Looked up from germline, CDR1 is LNHDA and CDR2 is SQIVND (reference sequence). The V gene end was trimmed by 4 bases and the J gene end by 8 bases; junction bases not matched to a gene: 9. CDR3 in amino acids: CASSNTPGLAGDEQFF. Written as DNA, the CDR3 is TGTGCCAGTAGTAATACCCCGGGACTAGCGGGTGATGAGCAGTTCTTC.

This clonotype was seen repeatedly, ten times or more. The CDR3 loop reads CASTAAGTANTEAFF. CDR3 DNA: TGTGCCAGCACCGCTGCCGGGACAGCTAACACTGAAGCTTTCTTT. This chain connects TRBV25-1 to TRBJ1-1, with 7 positions matching TRBD1. J gave up 2 bases and V 7 bases, and 10 bases lay outside the gene matches. The CDR3 is 15 residues long. The germline V gene encodes CDR1 MGHDK and CDR2 SYGVNS. Full variable domain (rest looked up from reference TRBV25-1 and TRBJ1-1): EADIYQTPRYLVIGTGKKITLECSQTMGHDKMYWYQQDPGMELHLIHYSYGVNSTEKGDLSSESTVSRIRTEHFPLTLESARPSHTSQYLCASTAAGTANTEAFFGQGTRLTVV.

CDR3 residues: CAWSPLVSYEQYF. CDR3 nucleotide sequence: TGTGCCTGGAGCCCCCTGGTGTCTTACGAGCAGTACTTC. The chain combines TRBV30 with TRBJ2-7; no clear D. The germline gives CDR1 GTSNPN, CDR2 SVGIG (reference sequence). V gave up 3 bases and J gave up 4 bases, with 13 bases separating them. This CDR3 is 13 amino acids long.

The chain couples TRBV15 to TRBJ1-5; no firm D call. Trimming took 8 bases from V and 2 from J, leaving 10 bases between them. Germline CDR1 and CDR2: LNHNV and YYDKDF (reference sequence). The CDR3 spans 13 residues. DNA of the CDR3: TGTGCCACCCAATCCGGGGGCAATCAGCCCCAGCATTTT. Translated: CATQSGGNQPQHF. The full variable domain, in which reference TRBV15 and TRBJ1-5 provide the parts outside the CDR3, is DAMVIQNPRYQVTQFGKPVTLSCSQTLNHNVMYWYQQKSSQAPKLLFHYYDKDFNNEADTPDNFQSRRPNTSFCFLDIRSPGLGDTAMYLCATQSGGNQPQHFGDGTRLSIL.

This clonotype was detected many times. The chain joins TRBV5-1 to TRBJ1-1, with D possibly being TRBD1 (6 bases). CDR1 is SGHRS and CDR2 is YFSETQ in the germline V gene. V was trimmed by 4 bases and J by 1 base, leaving 17 bases between them. There are 16 residues in the CDR3. CDR3 in amino acids: CASSISTGTRNTEAFF. As DNA, the CDR3 is TGCGCCAGCAGCATATCCACAGGGACGCGGAACACTGAAGCTTTCTTT.

The gene calls are TRBV6-1 and TRBJ1-3, with a weak D call TRBD1 (5 bases). Trimming took off 7 bases at V and 0 bases at J, with 13 bases between the two ends. CDR3 length: 15 residues. Germline CDR1 is MNHNS and CDR2 is SASEGT. DNA of the CDR3: TGTGCCAGCACTGGGGGGGTCAACTCTGGAAACACCATATATTTT. As protein: CASTGGVNSGNTIYF.

This clonotype was detected ten times or more. V usage is TRBV27 and J usage is TRBJ1-5; weak D call: TRBD1 (5 bases). The germline V gene encodes CDR1 MNHEY and CDR2 SMNVEV (reference sequence). The CDR3 loop spans 14 amino acids. The germline V and J ends were trimmed by 5 bases and 4 bases, with 12 bases remaining between them. This CDR3 reads CASSRRQFNQPQHF. Here the CDR3 DNA reads TGTGCCAGCAGTCGGCGACAGTTTAATCAGCCCCAGCATTTT.

This clonotype was picked up a small number of times. This could be a read error, since a much larger clone is one nucleotide away. The chain is built from TRBV2 and TRBJ1-2, with D possibly TRBD1 on 5 matching bases. The germline V and J ends were trimmed by 3 bases and 4 bases, with 12 bases remaining between them. Germline CDR1 and CDR2: SNHLY and FYNNEI. This CDR3 spans 14 amino acids. The CDR3 region is CASSEPGPGYGYTF. In nucleotides, the CDR3 is TGTGCCAGCAGTGAGCCGGGACCGGGCTATGGCTACACCTTC. Filled out from reference TRBV2 and TRBJ1-2, the complete variable domain reads EPEVTQTPSHQVTQMGQEVILRCVPISNHLYFYWYRQILGQKVEFLVSFYNNEISEKSEIFDDQFSVERPDGSNFTLKIRSTKLEDSAMYFCASSEPGPGYGYTFGSGTRLTVV.